This is a list of T cell receptor beta chains from one sample in a study of blood T cell repertoires in COVID-19. Clones were read by immunoSEQ multiplex PCR, and TCRdb kept only the in-frame ones, dropping some. This table has roughly 31,000 clones, roughly nine tenths appearing once. The material sequenced was peripheral blood. These receptors were obtained from a man between 60 and 75 years old with acute or convalescent COVID-19. Each CDR3 is given without its conserved first and last residue.

>TRBV5-8
ASSLQKQY
>TRBV27
ASSLGQGKGYEQY
>TRBV19
ASSLQGQGAYNEQF
>TRBV5-1
ASSLTGTLAGGSYEQY
>TRBV27
ASSFQANTEAF
>TRBV30
AWRSFEGVNEKLF
>TRBV28
ASSLQQGEQF
>TRBV5-1
ASSLGFTAGGIEAF
>TRBV21-1
ASSTRTVTNSPLH
>TRBV5-1
ASSSLGPFGVASGN
>TRBV19
ASSMQEGTEAF
>TRBV6-5
ASTLSRSPLH
>TRBV6-4
ASSVQGAGELF
>TRBV7-7
ASSLTLYDEQF
>TRBV6-6
ASSQRENNSPLH
>TRBV19
ASSINQGNSPLH
>TRBV14
ASSQQYTPGSPLH
>TRBV7-9
ASSPDPGLAGLAYEQY
>TRBV2
ASGPRGHTEAF
>TRBV23-1
ASSLPRGNTEAF
>TRBV11-3
ASSQVGEKLF
>TRBV28
ASSRDRVTEAF
>TRBV5-4
ASSLLAGGGGDTQY
>TRBV11-1
ASSLDGSLFEQF
>TRBV5-6
ASSFRDGGETQY
>TRBV19
ASTDRVYGYT
>TRBV20-1
SASVGAGLDGYT
>TRBV7-2
ASSLSVAGTYEQY
>TRBV3-1/TRBV3-2
ASSRFRPGNEQF
>TRBV7-8
ASSLVASGSRRETQY
>TRBV3-1/TRBV3-2
ASSQGSGVRTRPNTEAF
>TRBV5-1
ASSLDGGRGTEAF
>TRBV2
ARRTGPYEKLF
>TRBV7-2
ASSLVTAGSSPLH
>TRBV6-5
ASRMGGQPQH
>TRBV7-9
ASSSSGGRDEQF
>TRBV4-1
ASSPLDMGFAYEQY
>TRBV10-2
ASRGTGGPYEQY
>TRBV11-1
ASSFQAIGTGELF
>TRBV6-5
ASSYAASGPAVF
>TRBV29-1
SVELGEAAYEQY
>TRBV12-3/TRBV12-4
ASSLAGRAF
>TRBV2
ASRDTGRDGNNYGYT
>TRBV28
ASSLRFGTGNEKLF
>TRBV29-1
SGWTSGGSNEQF
>TRBV2
ASCRSGQETQY
>TRBV28
ASSLRGSRRGELF
>TRBV4-1
ASSQDQASGVLTDTQY
>TRBV6-5
ASKTATNEKLF
>TRBV19
ASSPRGRDNQPQH
>TRBV7-2
ASSTQGSGNTIY